The 7 T cell receptor beta chains given below trace back to one sample, sequenced in a study of Ad26.COV2.S vaccination and SARS-CoV-2 variants. Some clones are missing from TCRdb's copy, which holds only in-frame ones; the method was immunoSEQ multiplex PCR. Here the sample spans about 470,000 clones, around 91% being singletons. As to treatment: 15 to 20 received Ad26.COV2.S at low or high dose, single or two shots; 5 received placebo; per-sample allocation not given. Samples were taken on day 63 after the first vaccine or placebo injection. Specimen: peripheral blood, collected in a trial of Ad26.COV2.S vaccine versus placebo. The receptor set was obtained from a person between 18 and 59 years old who received the Ad26.COV2.S COVID-19 vaccine or a placebo.

The rearrangement links TRBV28 to TRBJ2-3, with TRBD1 identical over 7 bases. Germline CDR1 reads MDHEN; CDR2 reads SYDVKM. CDR3 length equals 19 residues. Germline trimming cut 7 bases from V and 5 bases from J; bases unmatched to any gene: 24. This CDR3 is CASKTRKAGGPLLLDTQYF. CDR3 bases: TGTGCCAGCAAGACGAGGAAGGCAGGGGGTCCGCTACTGTTAGATACGCAGTATTTT.

This clone was seen only once. The chain combines TRBV7-9 with TRBJ1-4, with a weak D call TRBD1 (6 bases). The CDR3 runs 14 residues. Germline V gene sequence: CDR1 SEHNR, CDR2 FQNEAQ (reference sequence). V shed 5 bases and J shed 10 bases, with 17 bases lying between them. CDR3 in DNA: TGTGCCAGCAGCGAGACACAGGGAGGGGCAAAACTGTTTTTT. It translates to CASSETQGGAKLFF.

The chain combines TRBV28 with TRBJ2-5, with TRBD1 matching over 7 bases. The CDR3 runs to 14 residues. Germline lookup yields CDR1 MDHEN and CDR2 SYDVKM. Trimming took 5 bases from V and 4 from J; bases not matched to a gene: 7. CDR3 amino acids: CASSPTTGRETQYF. CDR3 sequence (DNA): TGTGCCAGCAGTCCTACGACAGGGAGAGAGACCCAGTACTTC.

In its sample, this clone was seen once. The chain couples TRBV7-2 to TRBJ2-3, with 10 bases identical to TRBD2. The CDR3 has 15 residues. Losses at the gene ends were 2 bases for V and 4 bases for J; bases not matched to a gene: 3. The germline gives CDR1 SGHTA, CDR2 FQGNSA. The CDR3 DNA reads TGTGCCAGCAGCTTACTAGCGGGAGCATCAGATACGCAGTATTTT. Its translation: CASSLLAGASDTQYF.

Points on this clone: Distinct nucleotide sequences in the sample also encode this CDR3. CDR3 residues: CASSVTDSGNTIYF. The CDR3 coding sequence is TGTGCCAGCAGCGTAACAGATTCTGGAAACACCATATATTTT. This rearrangement joins TRBV9 to TRBJ1-3; D gene uncertain. The CDR3 contains 14 residues. CDR1 is SGDLS and CDR2 is YYNGEE in the germline V gene. V was cut by 1 base and J by 1 base, with 6 bases left in between.

The chain employs TRBV11-1 and TRBJ2-5; tentatively, D is TRBD2 (6 bases). This CDR3 region has 14 residues. The V end lost 5 bases, the J end lost 1 base, and 11 bases lay between the germline ends. CDR1 and CDR2 (germline): SGHAT, FQDESV (reference sequence). CDR3 loop: CASSRGTVQETQYF. The CDR3 bases are TGTGCCAGCAGCCGCGGGACTGTCCAAGAGACCCAGTACTTC.

This chain links TRBV28 with TRBJ2-7; TRBD2 aligns across 13 bases. The CDR3 spans 15 residues. V gave up 2 bases and J gave up 5 bases; unmatched junction bases: 3. The germline gives CDR1 MDHEN, CDR2 SYDVKM. The CDR3 DNA is TGTGCCAGCAGTTTAACTAGCGGGAGGGACCACGAGCAGTACTTC. It encodes CASSLTSGRDHEQYF. The whole variable domain, filled in from reference TRBV28 and TRBJ2-7, reads DVKVTQSSRYLVKRTGEKVFLECVQDMDHENMFWYRQDPGLGLRLIYFSYDVKMKEKGDIPEGYSVSREKKERFSLILESASTNQTSMYLCASSLTSGRDHEQYFGPGTRLTVT.